The sequence of this T cell receptor (beta chain) was determined in a study of beta chain features in type 1 diabetes. The overall study: The number of sorted cells examined across all samples was 107,917,701. Study-level points and caveats: Junctions at VDJ sites from type 1 diabetes patients had fewer insertions and more deletions. Within the patient group, naive, central memory and Treg TCRB repertoires appeared more similar to each other than within healthy donors.

Sequenced material consisted of expressed TCRB transcripts (all of the isolated RNA was reverse transcribed). Method: immunoSEQ multiplex PCR; TCRdb's copy keeps in-frame clones and lacks some. The sample holds about 230,000 clones, 7.5% to 10% seen once. Of note for this clone: The antigen remains undetermined.

CDR1 SNHLY and CDR2 FYNNEI come from the germline V gene. The CDR3 extends over 13 amino acids. V was clipped by 4 bases and J by 4 bases, with 8 bases between them. The receptor was derived from a woman aged 18-29 years in good health. The sequencing sample was made of naive CD4+ T cells from blood. The gene calls are TRBV2 and TRBJ2-1, with D unresolved. CDR3 sequence reads: CASSVVEYNEQFF. The CDR3 nucleotides read TGTGCCAGCAGTGTAGTAGAGTACAATGAGCAGTTCTTC.